What follows are 6 T cell receptor beta chains derived from one specimen sequenced in a study of control samples from healthy donors and cancer patients. The repertoire was sequenced with immunoSEQ multiplex PCR; TCRdb's copy has only in-frame clones and lacks some. The sample lists tens of thousands of clones; approximately 90% were seen once. Sequencing was done on a sample of PBMCs. Receptor source: a woman aged 60-70 years with head and neck cancer.

On this clone: At one of its ends the junction is not consistent with the germline gene, which may arise from a read error. This chain connects TRBV7-7 to TRBJ2-5; D is uncertain. Germline-derived CDR1 and CDR2 are SSHAT and FNYEAQ (reference sequence). This CDR3 spans 15 amino acids. The CDR3 region is CASSLAPGDGETQYF. The CDR3 DNA follows: TGTGCTAGCAGCTTAGCCCCAGGCGATGGGGAGACCCAGTACTTC.

The chain links TRBV19 to TRBJ2-7, with TRBD1 matching over 8 bases. This CDR3 region has 14 residues. Germline CDR1 and CDR2: LNHDA and SQIVND (reference sequence). V dropped 7 bases and J dropped 5; count of bases not matched to a gene: 10. The CDR3 DNA reads TGTGCCAGTACCCCATCAGGGGGCCATCACGAGCAGTACTTC. Protein: CASTPSGGHHEQYF.

The chain employs TRBV19 and TRBJ1-1; no definite D call. Germline V gene data show CDR1 as LNHDA and CDR2 as SQIVND (reference sequence). The CDR3 has 14 amino acids. V lost 8 bases and J 2 bases, leaving 15 bases between the germline ends. CDR3 amino acids: CASHSLGINTEAFF. The DNA of the CDR3 is TGTGCCAGTCATTCCCTTGGCATAAACACTGAAGCTTTCTTT.

This chain joins TRBV5-1 and TRBJ2-5; TRBD1 agrees at 9 bases. Germline V gene lookup returns CDR1 SGHRS and CDR2 YFSETQ. The CDR3 loop spans 13 amino acids. V lost 5 bases to trimming and J lost 5 bases; unmatched junction nucleotides: 4. In DNA form, the CDR3 reads TGCGCCAGCAGGGGACAGGGAGGGGAGACCCAGTACTTC. Translating gives CASRGQGGETQYF.

The V call is TRBV4-1, the J call TRBJ1-2; 7 bases match TRBD1. V was clipped by 2 bases and J by 4 bases; unmatched bases: 13. This CDR3 contains 17 residues. Germline lookup yields CDR1 MGHRA and CDR2 YSYEKL. CDR3 coding DNA: TGCGCCAGCAGCCAACTGGGACAGAAGCTATTGTCCTATGGCTACACCTTC. Translation: CASSQLGQKLLSYGYTF.

The J gene is TRBJ1-5, the V gene TRBV2, with a possible D match to TRBD1 (5 bases). The CDR3 covers 14 residues. The V end was cut by 6 bases, the J end by 3 bases, with 12 bases between. CDR1 is SNHLY and CDR2 is FYNNEI in the germline V gene. In nucleotides, the CDR3 is TGTGCCAGCAGCCTCGGGACTAACAATCAGCCCCAGCATTTT. It specifies CASSLGTNNQPQHF.